This TCR beta chain is drawn from a study of human T cells and chemical hapten exposure (dated by TCRdb to 2020 to 2022). About the investigation overall: For sensitization, 2% DPC in acetone was applied to a 2 cm by 2 cm area of upper inner arm skin. Weekly therapeutic DPC doses were additionally applied to the scalp of patients throughout the approximately 24-week study period. Blood samples were taken from patients before sensitization (week 0) and then at 2, 6 and about 24 weeks after DPC sensitization. Patch testing was performed on the upper back with Finn chambers containing 0.01% DPC, and the patch tests were scored after 6 days according to International Contact Dermatitis Research Group standards. Peripheral blood TCR repertoire changes were tracked in vivo in alopecia patients during primary and secondary sensitization to the hapten diphenylcyclopropenone (DPC). Some 29 alopecia patients gave blood for TCR sequencing at one to four time points (pre-sensitization, 2, 6 and 24 weeks). The mostly female patient cohort included alopecia areata with under or over 50% scalp involvement, alopecia totalis and alopecia universalis. Libraries were combined into a pool for sequencing, and differences in TCR yield between samples came mainly from small differences in library volumes within the pool.

This specimen's time point label, interpreted: pre-sensitization, week 0. The treatment or condition label corresponds to: therapeutic diphenylcyclopropenone sensitization with weekly scalp DPC. At every patch-test visit, the blood draw took place before the patch test was put on. To be eligible, patients had to be aged 18 to 70, diagnosed with alopecia and judged suitable for DPC therapy, while pregnant patients were excluded. Total RNA was isolated from unfractionated whole blood collected in Tempus Blood RNA tubes. This clonotype was seen repeatedly, ten times or more. The target of this receptor is not known. No base-level quality is on record; no much larger clone is a single base apart. Including cysteine and phenylalanine, the CDR3 has 15 amino acids. Solely the CDR3 DNA is kept, with 45 bases framed from the first base. Looking up the germline V gene yields CDR1 SGHRS and CDR2 YFSETQ. At the junction V is shortened by 4 bases and J by 2 bases; bases outside the gene matches: 6.

Preparation of the library involved RACE. Instrument used: NextSeq 500. During library preparation, unique molecular identifiers were attached to individual cDNA molecules so that TCRs could be counted quantitatively and reproducibly. From each blood RNA sample, both TCR alpha and TCR beta chains were sequenced. In the paper's pipeline: Samples had a median of around 92,000 TCRs, with a range from roughly 23,224 to 750,000. The Decombinator software suite was used to annotate V, J and CDR3 in the TCR reads. For the PS versus PT1 abundance plots, all samples were subsampled to the same number of TCRs (28,000). TCRs were defined as expanded if absent before sensitization and observed at least eight times at the 2-week time point. The public sequencing data were trimmed at Q25 with fastp and processed into clonotypes with MiXCR by TCRdb, which kept only in-frame beta chains. Every entry covers one CDR3 protein and lists the most common genes and DNA from its rows. Clone size and V and J calls follow TCRdb, not the original study. Recorded for this sample are 300,000 to 400,000 distinct CDR3 sequences; about 5.1% of them occurred a single time. The ten top clones hold approximately 2.4% of the sample.

The paper as a whole reports these results and caveats: Alopecia, a presumed autoimmune disease, was present in all patients, so the immune response of the patients might differ from that of healthy individuals. Significantly more large CDR3 similarity clusters were formed by expanded TCRs than by pre-sensitization or healthy control sets, consistent with antigen-driven responses. No change with DPC sensitization was found in the number of TCRs above 1 in 1000 frequency, and no evidence of global repertoire structure alterations was found. After repeated subsampling, the strength of the expansion versus patch-test correlation and the threshold at which it became significant changed. Patch test score was positively correlated with the number of PT1 expanded TCRs, with significance at thresholds 8, 16 and 32 but not at 4.

The specimen comprised whole blood, sampled in connection with sensitization to the hapten diphenylcyclopropenone (DPC). The TCR comes from a woman in her fifties or sixties with alopecia areata. Some clones in this sample may be carry-over from other donors' samples. The sequence joins TRBV5-1 to TRBJ2-5; 9 central bases correspond to TRBD1. CDR3 region: CASSLDGTGQETQYF. The nucleotides are TGCGCCAGCAGCCTGGACGGGACAGGGCAAGAGACCCAGTACTTC.